Here is one T cell receptor (beta chain) with its context. The antigen it recognizes is unknown. No base quality values were provided; no much bigger clone lies one nucleotide off. What the time point label conveys for this sample: 12 months on ibrutinib. For TCR beta library preparation, roughly 2 micrograms of genomic DNA were extracted from the cryopreserved PBMCs. Longitudinal blood samples from CLL patients on ibrutinib monotherapy were analyzed using high-throughput TCR beta sequencing. The patients were enrolled in a single-center, open-label phase 2 trial of ibrutinib monotherapy. Per the germline V gene, SGHVS is the CDR1 and FNYEAQ is the CDR2. Deletion took 5 bases off V and 4 bases off J, with a span of 9 bases between the germline ends. Including cysteine and phenylalanine, the CDR3 has 13 amino acids. The read is trimmed to its CDR3 DNA, 39 bases read in frame from base 1. The data are from a study of cytotoxic CD8 clonotypes in ibrutinib-treated CLL (dated by TCRdb to the early 2020s). For the wider study: The cohort included some 14 treatment-naive and roughly 10 relapsed/refractory patients; under 18 were IGHV unmutated. Cryopreserved peripheral blood mononuclear cells were collected at three points: before therapy, at response, and at either sustained remission or disease progression. Samples averaged about 260,000 productive templates and 94,082 productive rearrangements. Longitudinal samples were obtainable from about 30% of the roughly 90 participants in the trial. Responses were partial in some 24 patients and complete in 2; after median approximately 5.5 years follow-up, about 14 stayed in remission and about twelve progressed. Response samples were obtained after a median of 12 months of treatment, with a range of roughly 6 to 40 months. All remission and progressive disease samples were collected while patients were still receiving ibrutinib.

General findings and caveats noted by the study authors: An increase in clonality was observed at ibrutinib response, with clonality remaining stable during sustained remission and falling back toward baseline at progression. Public clonotypes were found to be uncommon and were observed to contract or remain stable during treatment; the increase in clonality was shown to reflect expansion of private clonotypes at ibrutinib response. Baseline clonality was found to be higher than that of age-matched healthy donors and was strongly correlated with circulating CD8+ T-cell counts. Sampling times were not matched between patients in sustained remission and patients whose disease was progressing, and lymph node repertoires were not examined.

A MiSeq instrument was used for deep resolution sequencing, which targeted depths ranging from 1 in 1 million up to 1 in 200,000 T cells, with coverage averaging 10x for each clonotype. The immunoSEQ hsTCRB Kit was used to generate TCR beta libraries. For the original study's pipeline: Data were analyzed with ImmunoSEQ Data Assistant and ImmunoSEQ Analyzer, with V, D and J genes assigned per IMGT definitions. Clonality, which ranges from 0 to 1, was calculated as one minus the normalized Shannon entropy of productive rearrangement frequencies. Only overrepresented clonotypes making up at least 0.05% of the repertoire of each patient were included in the public clonotype analysis. Roughly 12 age-matched healthy donor repertoires from immuneACCESS were used as controls for clonality. Drawn from immuneACCESS, this table holds only the in-frame rearrangements with V and J called that TCRdb kept. Clones are partly lost; checked studies trace under half to an unresolved V gene and leave the rest unexplained. V, J and clone size derive from that table, while D and trimming were established from the DNA sequence. For this sample there are about 89,000 clones; roughly 80% appear just once. Of the sample, 25% to 35% falls within the top ten clones.

This receptor was obtained from a human donor with chronic lymphocytic leukemia. The sample in question was PBMCs, obtained after 12 months of ibrutinib treatment. The sequence is built from TRBV7-6 and TRBJ1-3; there is no confident call for the D gene. The sequence in DNA is TGTGCCAGCAGCCATCCCCCGGGAAACACCATATATTTT. It codes for CASSHPPGNTIYF.